This note documents a single T cell receptor beta chain sequence. This clonotype has a handful of counts. This clone's antigen is unknown. No base quality values were provided; no much bigger clone lies one nucleotide off. The sample belongs to a study of response to subunit inactivated influenza vaccine (dated by TCRdb to about 2018). For the study in its entirety: Deep quantitative T cell receptor repertoire profiling was used in the study to track responses to a trivalent subunit inactivated influenza vaccine. Summary of the overall study and its limitations: It was suggested by the authors that each seasonal influenza vaccination may recruit only a limited number of new T cells.

Preparation of the library involved RT-PCR. For sequencing, an Illumina HiSeq 2500 was employed. In-frame beta chains were kept once TCRdb had trimmed the public reads at Q25 with fastp and called clones with MiXCR. Rows with one shared CDR3 protein collapse into an entry with the most common genes and DNA. In all, the sample holds around 570,000 distinct CDR3 sequences, and about 8% of those were seen once. 10% to 15% of the sample is in the top ten clones. This specimen consisted of PBMCs from blood, obtained around 25 months after vaccination. The receptor was isolated from a man between 45 and 75 years old who received an inactivated influenza vaccine. Donor details come from another sample of the same person, matched by shared clones.

This receptor carries the CDR3 CATSGKGGLQETQYF. The nucleotide sequence is TGTGCCACCAGTGGTAAGGGGGGCCTACAAGAGACCCAGTACTTC. The chain uses TRBV24-1 and TRBJ2-5; the D gene cannot be resolved beyond TRBD1 or TRBD2, each matching 6 bases. V was cut back by 5 bases and J by 2 bases, leaving a gap of 14 bases between them. Including the terminal cysteine and phenylalanine, the CDR3 comprises 15 residues. The retained sequence is limited to the CDR3, 45 bases, with the frame set at the first base. The CDR1 and CDR2 encoded by the germline V gene are KGHDR and SFDVKD.